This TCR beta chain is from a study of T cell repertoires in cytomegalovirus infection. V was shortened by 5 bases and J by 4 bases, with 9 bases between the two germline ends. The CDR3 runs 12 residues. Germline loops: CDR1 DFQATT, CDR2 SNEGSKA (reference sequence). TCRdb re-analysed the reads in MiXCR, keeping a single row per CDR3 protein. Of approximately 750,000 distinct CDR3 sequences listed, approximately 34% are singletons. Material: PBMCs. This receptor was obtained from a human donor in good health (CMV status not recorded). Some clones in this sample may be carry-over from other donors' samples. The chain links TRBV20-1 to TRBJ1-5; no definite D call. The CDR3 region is CSALDGNQPQHF. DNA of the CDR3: TGCAGTGCTCTGGATGGGAATCAGCCCCAGCATTTT.